This T cell receptor (beta chain) was recovered during a study of blood T cell repertoires in COVID-19. Study overall: Material from acute and convalescent COVID-19 was sourced from the United States, Italy and Spain. T cells, B-cell-depleted T cells, or PBMCs provided the cDNA or gDNA that served as material.

The germline gives CDR1 SGHRS, CDR2 YFSETQ. The J segment lost 5 bases and the V segment lost 3 bases, leaving 2 bases of the junction unmatched. This CDR3 region has 12 residues. Source study methods: By means of reference gene primer amplification, nucleated cell counts were estimated. TCRdb's copy holds only in-frame clones and misses some; the assay was immunoSEQ multiplex PCR. Clonal size and the V and J genes are those of that table, whereas D and trimming came from the DNA. The table includes some 260,000 clones, about 80% detected once. The rearrangement uses TRBV5-1 and TRBJ2-7; TRBD1 matches at 7 bases. The receptor's source is a man older than 75 with acute or convalescent COVID-19. The material sequenced was peripheral blood. The CDR3 sequence: CASSYDRDEQYF. The CDR3 DNA reads TGCGCCAGCAGCTATGACAGGGACGAGCAGTACTTC.